This TCR beta chain was sequenced in a study of cytomegalovirus exposure and HLA in healthy donors. The PCR employed 60 Vbeta primers together with 13 Jbeta primers. The table came from immunoSEQ multiplex PCR; TCRdb's copy has only in-frame clones and leaves some out. The data hold about 100,000 clones, with nearly 65% observed a single time. There are 13 residues in the CDR3. Germline CDR1 is SEHNR and CDR2 is FQNEAQ (reference sequence). Trimming removed 2 bases at V and 5 bases at J, with 10 bases between. The V call is TRBV7-9, the J call TRBJ2-7; tentatively, D is TRBD1 (6 bases). Source material: PBMCs. The TCR sequence derives from a human donor in good health. The CDR3 coding sequence is TGTGCCAGCAGCTTACAGGGGACACACGAGCAGTACTTC. Its translation is CASSLQGTHEQYF.